The 26 T cell receptor beta chains reported below all come from one sample, sequenced in a study of early T cells in non-severe SARS-CoV-2 infection. A single record per CDR3 protein comes from TCRdb applying MiXCR to the 5' RACE reads. The sample lists 36,000 or so distinct CDR3 sequences, 4.1% occurring once. The sample consisted of whole blood. Receptors were obtained from an adult who was a healthcare worker with PCR-confirmed SARS-CoV-2 infection or an uninfected control (not recorded which).

This clonotype was detected many times. V usage is TRBV7-2 and J usage is TRBJ2-1; D is ambiguous. Per the germline V gene, CDR1 is SGHTA and CDR2 is FQGNSA. The V gene lost 6 bases and the J gene lost 0 bases, with 6 bases spanning the gap. CDR3 size: 13 residues. The CDR3 protein is CASSPHSYNEQFF. In DNA form, the CDR3 reads TGTGCCAGCAGTCCTCACTCCTACAATGAGCAGTTCTTC.

The sample holds many counts of this clonotype. V is TRBV9 and J is TRBJ1-6; the D is unclear. The CDR3 has 17 amino acids. V was shortened by 0 bases and J by 0 bases, with 10 bases between the two germline ends. CDR1 SGDLS and CDR2 YYNGEE come from the germline V gene. CDR3 amino acids: CASSVDAKSSYNSPLHF. As DNA, the CDR3 is TGTGCCAGCAGCGTAGATGCCAAAAGCTCCTATAATTCACCCCTCCACTTT.

The CDR3 nucleotides are TGTGCCAGCAGAGTTCAGGGAAGCTCCTACAATGAGCAGTTCTTC. Its translation: CASRVQGSSYNEQFF. The rearrangement links TRBV5-6 to TRBJ2-1, with D tentatively TRBD1 (5 bases). V was shortened by 5 bases and J by 0 bases, with 12 bases between the two germline ends. Germline CDR1 reads SGHDT; CDR2 reads YYEEEE. This CDR3 has 15 amino acids.

This clonotype was recorded at least ten times. The chain uses TRBV9 and TRBJ2-3; 10 bases match TRBD2. Germline CDR1 reads SGDLS; CDR2 reads YYNGEE. The CDR3 is 14 residues long. With 4 bases clipped from V and 1 base from J, the junction kept 0 bases outside the gene matches. The CDR3 DNA sequence: TGTGCCAGCAGCAGCGGGGGGGGCACAGATACGCAGTATTTT. It yields the protein CASSSGGGTDTQYF.

In this sample, this clonotype turned up many times. The genes are TRBV7-2 and TRBJ2-5; D gene uncertain. This CDR3 spans 13 amino acids. With 3 bases removed from V and 7 bases from J, the gap between germline ends came to 12 bases. CDR1 is SGHTA and CDR2 is FQGNSA in the germline V gene. CDR3 sequence: CASSFVRSGTQYF. CDR3 nucleotides: TGTGCCAGCAGCTTTGTCAGATCCGGGACCCAGTACTTC.

This clonotype was detected many times. The CDR3 DNA is TGTGCCAGCAGCCAAGGGCCGGGACAGTCGAACACTGAAGCTTTCTTT. This codes for CASSQGPGQSNTEAFF. J is TRBJ1-1 and V is TRBV4-2, with 7 bases fitting TRBD1. The length of the CDR3 is 16 residues. The germline gives CDR1 LGHNA, CDR2 YNFKEQ. Trimming removed 1 base from V and 1 base from J; junction bases left unmatched: 6.

This clonotype was seen many times. The V call is TRBV5-6, the J call TRBJ1-1, with TRBD1 as a possible D gene (6 bases). V was trimmed by 1 base and J by 6 bases, leaving 13 bases between them. Looked up from germline, CDR1 is SGHDT and CDR2 is YYEEEE. The CDR3 spans 14 residues. CDR3 DNA: TGTGCCAGCAGCTTGCAGGGGCAGATGGCTGAAGCTTTCTTT. It encodes CASSLQGQMAEAFF. Full variable domain (remainder filled in from reference TRBV5-6 and TRBJ1-1): DAGVTQSPTHLIKTRGQQVTLRCSPKSGHDTVSWYQQALGQGPQFIFQYYEEEERQRGNFPDRFSGHQFPNYSSELNVNALLLGDSALYLCASSLQGQMAEAFFGQGTRLTVV.

The table lists this clonotype with many counts. A junction boundary mismatches the germline segment, possibly from a read error. The rearrangement joins TRBV7-7 to TRBJ2-3; TRBD2 matches at 8 bases. Germline-derived CDR1 and CDR2 are SSHAT and FNYEAQ (reference sequence). The CDR3 has 14 amino acids. CDR3 DNA sequence: TGTGCTAGCAGCCCTGGGACTAGATTGGGTACGCAGTATTTT. Amino acid sequence: CASSPGTRLGTQYF.

This clonotype was picked up many times. The gene calls are TRBV24-1 and TRBJ1-5; 8 nucleotides match TRBD1. CDR3 length: 17 amino acids. The V gene's germline CDR1 is KGHDR and CDR2 SFDVKD. Trimming at V came to 3 bases and at J to 6 bases, leaving 12 bases not matched to a gene. This CDR3 reads CATSDPGHGQGGQPQHF. CDR3 DNA sequence: TGTGCCACCAGTGATCCAGGGCACGGACAGGGAGGTCAGCCCCAGCATTTT.

There are many counts of this clonotype. The rearrangement uses TRBV5-1 and TRBJ1-1, with a weak D call TRBD1 (5 bases). Trimming shortened V by 5 bases and J by 5 bases, and 22 bases separated the two germline ends. Germline lookup yields CDR1 SGHRS and CDR2 YFSETQ. The CDR3 is 16 amino acids. The CDR3 sequence: CASRESEGGGRTEAFF. CDR3 coding DNA: TGCGCCAGCAGAGAGTCCGAAGGCGGGGGACGGACTGAAGCTTTCTTT.

This clonotype has a count of ten or more. The chain employs TRBV24-1 and TRBJ1-2, with D unclear. CDR1 and CDR2 from the germline V gene are KGHDR and SFDVKD. CDR3 length: 17 amino acids. The V end was cut by 2 bases, the J end by 4 bases, with 19 bases between. CDR3 protein: CATSDSGPGEAPYGYTF. In nucleotides, the CDR3 is TGTGCCACCAGTGATTCGGGCCCCGGGGAGGCACCCTATGGCTACACCTTC.

The table lists this clonotype with many counts. V is TRBV3-1 and J is TRBJ1-1, with D maybe TRBD1 (5 bases). V lost 11 bases to trimming and J lost 11 bases, with 24 bases between them. The V gene's germline CDR1 is LGHDT and CDR2 YNNKEL (reference sequence). The CDR3 loop spans 13 amino acids. The CDR3 DNA reads TGTGCCTCGTCCGGGGCTCTCGGGCGAAAGGCTTTCTTT. It yields the protein CASSGALGRKAFF. Together with reference TRBV3-1 and TRBJ1-1, the CDR3 gives the full variable domain: DTAVSQTPKYLVTQMGNDKSIKCEQNLGHDTMYWYKQDSKKFLKIMFSYNNKELIINETVPNRFSPKSPDKAHLNLHINSLELGDSAVYFCASSGALGRKAFFGQGTRLTVV.

This clonotype has a count of ten or more. The chain has TRBV7-9 and TRBJ2-3; the D gene is possibly TRBD2 (8 bases). The V gene's germline CDR1 is SEHNR and CDR2 FQNEAQ (reference sequence). Deletions cut 4 bases from V and 2 bases from J, with 22 bases between. CDR3 length equals 18 residues. CDR3 DNA sequence: TGTGCCAGCAGCTCCGGGAGGGGGCTAGGTCCCTCCACAGATACGCAGTATTTT. This sequence encodes CASSSGRGLGPSTDTQYF.

This clonotype has a count of ten or more. The rearrangement joins TRBV3-1 to TRBJ2-1; TRBD2 matches at 11 bases. The CDR3 is 14 amino acids. The ends lost 5 bases at V and 5 bases at J; junction bases unmatched: 2. Germline V gives CDR1 LGHDT, CDR2 YNNKEL (reference sequence). The CDR3 loop is CASSSSGGNNEQFF. CDR3 DNA: TGTGCCAGCAGCTCTAGCGGGGGGAACAATGAGCAGTTCTTC.

This clonotype was found many times. This chain connects TRBV6-1 to TRBJ2-7, with 10 bases aligning to TRBD1. CDR3 length equals 14 residues. The V gene end was trimmed by 4 bases and the J gene end by 2 bases; junction bases not matched to a gene: 2. Germline CDR1 and CDR2: MNHNS and SASEGT. CDR3: CASSAGTGAYEQYF. The CDR3 DNA follows: TGTGCCAGCAGTGCCGGGACAGGGGCCTACGAGCAGTACTTC.

This clonotype was counted between two and nine times. The V gene is TRBV3-1, the J gene TRBJ2-3, with D perhaps TRBD1 or TRBD2 (5 bases each). This CDR3 is 13 amino acids long. Trimming pared 2 bases from V and 4 bases from J, leaving 7 bases between. Germline V gene sequence: CDR1 LGHDT, CDR2 YNNKEL (reference sequence). CDR3 sequence reads: CASSQLGADTQYF. In nucleotides, the CDR3 is TGTGCCAGCAGCCAACTGGGGGCAGATACGCAGTATTTT.

This clonotype was recorded at least ten times. V is TRBV20-1 and J is TRBJ2-1; 12 bases are shared with TRBD2. The trim removed 6 bases at V and 6 bases at J, leaving 6 bases unmatched. The CDR3 runs 14 residues. Germline V gene lookup returns CDR1 DFQATT and CDR2 SNEGSKA (reference sequence). CDR3 amino acids: CSATTSGGTNEQFF. In DNA form, the CDR3 reads TGCAGTGCAACAACTAGCGGGGGGACCAATGAGCAGTTCTTC.

Many counts were recorded for this clonotype. The rearrangement uses TRBV7-6 and TRBJ2-7; the match to TRBD2 covers 10 bases. The trim removed 4 bases at V and 5 bases at J, leaving 11 bases unmatched. CDR3 length: 16 amino acids. Germline CDR1 is SGHVS and CDR2 is FNYEAQ. The CDR3 nucleotides read TGTGCCAGCAGCTCTCAAAGGGCTAGCGGGAGTGACGAGCAGTACTTC. Its translation: CASSSQRASGSDEQYF.

This clonotype appeared many times. The chain has TRBV5-1 and TRBJ2-4, with unresolved D. V was trimmed by 0 bases and J by 2 bases, leaving 12 bases between them. CDR1 and CDR2 (germline): SGHRS, YFSETQ. This CDR3 comprises 16 residues. In DNA, the CDR3 is TGCGCCAGCAGCTTGGAGGCCAGGACGACCAAAAACATTCAGTACTTC. It specifies CASSLEARTTKNIQYF.

This clonotype was observed at least ten times. The chain has TRBV4-3 and TRBJ2-3, with 8 positions matching TRBD1. The CDR3 spans 17 residues. V dropped 0 bases and J dropped 4; count of bases not matched to a gene: 9. From germline, CDR1 is LGHNA and CDR2 YSLEER. In nucleotides, the CDR3 is TGCGCCAGCAGCCAAGAAGGCTGGGCAGGGGGCTCAGATACGCAGTATTTT. It is translated as CASSQEGWAGGSDTQYF.

This clonotype was found many times. This rearrangement joins TRBV3-1 to TRBJ2-3; unclear D gene. This CDR3 is 14 amino acids long. The V end lost 0 bases, the J end lost 1 base, and 5 bases lay between the germline ends. CDR1 LGHDT and CDR2 YNNKEL come from the germline V gene (reference sequence). The CDR3 spells CASSQDEGTDTQYF. Here the CDR3 DNA reads TGTGCCAGCAGCCAAGATGAGGGCACAGATACGCAGTATTTT.

The sample holds many counts of this clonotype. V and J are TRBV7-2 and TRBJ1-5; D gene uncertain. Looked up from germline, CDR1 is SGHTA and CDR2 is FQGNSA. The CDR3 has 12 amino acids. Trimming shortened V by 5 bases and J by 9 bases, and 11 bases separated the two germline ends. CDR3 protein: CASSPPGWPQHF. The DNA of the CDR3 is TGTGCCAGCAGCCCCCCGGGCTGGCCCCAGCATTTT.

This clonotype came up many times. The chain joins TRBV5-1 to TRBJ1-1, with 7 bases matching TRBD1. The CDR3 loop spans 14 amino acids. The ends lost 4 bases at V and 0 bases at J; junction bases unmatched: 3. From germline, CDR1 is SGHRS and CDR2 YFSETQ. CDR3 region: CASSRTGMNTEAFF. CDR3 DNA: TGCGCCAGCAGCCGGACAGGAATGAACACTGAAGCTTTCTTT.

This clonotype was recorded at least ten times. This chain uses TRBV11-2 with TRBJ2-7; possibly TRBD1 or TRBD2 for D (5 bases each). Trimming pared 7 bases from V and 5 bases from J, leaving 24 bases between. Germline V CDR1 and CDR2: SGHAT, FQNNGV. CDR3 length: 16 amino acids. The CDR3 protein is CASTPAFFRGGHEQYF. Here the CDR3 DNA reads TGTGCCAGCACGCCCGCTTTTTTTCGGGGCGGCCACGAGCAGTACTTC. Filled out from reference TRBV11-2 and TRBJ2-7, the complete variable domain reads EAGVAQSPRYKIIEKRQSVAFWCNPISGHATLYWYQQILGQGPKLLIQFQNNGVVDDSQLPKDRFSAERLKGVDSTLKIQPAKLEDSAVYLCASTPAFFRGGHEQYFGPGTRLTVT.

This clonotype was counted ten times or more. The J gene is TRBJ2-1, the V gene TRBV5-1; TRBD2 matches 9 bases. Germline CDR1 and CDR2: SGHRS and YFSETQ. This CDR3 comprises 18 residues. V shed 4 bases and J 0 bases; nucleotides not matched to a gene: 11. The CDR3 DNA sequence: TGCGCCAGCAGCCCCAGGGGTCTAGCGGGGAGCTCCTACAATGAGCAGTTCTTC. It specifies CASSPRGLAGSSYNEQFF.

This clonotype has just a few counts. The chain combines TRBV27 with TRBJ2-2; TRBD2 aligns across 9 bases. The CDR3 runs to 16 residues. Germline V lookup: CDR1 MNHEY, CDR2 SMNVEV (reference sequence). Losses at the gene ends were 3 bases for V and 10 bases for J; bases not matched to a gene: 12. CDR3 sequence: CASSFLIAGGPSELFF. CDR3 DNA sequence: TGTGCCAGCAGTTTCCTAATCGCGGGGGGGCCGTCGGAGCTGTTTTTT.